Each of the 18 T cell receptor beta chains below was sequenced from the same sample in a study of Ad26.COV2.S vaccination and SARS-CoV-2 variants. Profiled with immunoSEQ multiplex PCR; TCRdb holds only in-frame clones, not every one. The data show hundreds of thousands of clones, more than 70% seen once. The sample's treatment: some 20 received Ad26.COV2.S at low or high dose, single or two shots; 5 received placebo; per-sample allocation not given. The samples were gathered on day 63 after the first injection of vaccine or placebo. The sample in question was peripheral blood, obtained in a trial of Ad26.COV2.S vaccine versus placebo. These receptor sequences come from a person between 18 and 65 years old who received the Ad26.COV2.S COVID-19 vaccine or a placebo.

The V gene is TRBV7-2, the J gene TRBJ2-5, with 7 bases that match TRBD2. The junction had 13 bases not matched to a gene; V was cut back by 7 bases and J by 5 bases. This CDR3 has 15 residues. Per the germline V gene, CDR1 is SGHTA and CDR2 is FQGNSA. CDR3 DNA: TGTGCCAGCACCTTCCCAGCGGGATCTGGGGAGACCCAGTACTTC. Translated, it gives CASTFPAGSGETQYF.

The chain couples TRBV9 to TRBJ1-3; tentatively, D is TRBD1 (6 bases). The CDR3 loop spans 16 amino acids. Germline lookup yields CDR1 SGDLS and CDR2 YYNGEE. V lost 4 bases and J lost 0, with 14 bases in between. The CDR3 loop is CASSSRQEASGNTIYF. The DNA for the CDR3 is TGTGCCAGCAGCTCCCGACAGGAAGCCTCTGGAAACACCATATATTTT.

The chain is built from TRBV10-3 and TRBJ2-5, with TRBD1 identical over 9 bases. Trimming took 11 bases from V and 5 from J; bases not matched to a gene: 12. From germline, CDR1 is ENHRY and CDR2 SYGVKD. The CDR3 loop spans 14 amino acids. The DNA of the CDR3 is TGTGCCTCCCGACCGGGACAGGGCGGGGAGACCCAGTACTTC. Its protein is CASRPGQGGETQYF.

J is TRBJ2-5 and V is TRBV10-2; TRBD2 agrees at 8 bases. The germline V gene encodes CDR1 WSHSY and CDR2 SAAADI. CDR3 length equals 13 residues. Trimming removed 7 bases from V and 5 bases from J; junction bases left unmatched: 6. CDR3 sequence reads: CASNSGTWETQYF. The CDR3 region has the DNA TGCGCCAGCAATAGCGGGACCTGGGAGACCCAGTACTTC.

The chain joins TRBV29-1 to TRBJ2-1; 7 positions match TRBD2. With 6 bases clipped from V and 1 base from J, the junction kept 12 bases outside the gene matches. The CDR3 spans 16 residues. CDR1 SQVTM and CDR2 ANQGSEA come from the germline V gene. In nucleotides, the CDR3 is TGCAGCGTGGACGGGGCGGGAGTGGGATCCTACAATGAGCAGTTCTTC. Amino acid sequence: CSVDGAGVGSYNEQFF.

Here the CDR3 DNA reads TGCGCCAGCAGCCAAGAGACAGCCGCCCAAGAGACCCAGTACTTC. It codes for CASSQETAAQETQYF. The rearrangement uses TRBV4-1 and TRBJ2-5, with a weak D call TRBD1 (5 bases). CDR1 and CDR2 from the germline V gene are MGHRA and YSYEKL. Trimming took 0 bases from V and 1 from J, leaving 9 bases between them. The CDR3 runs 15 residues.

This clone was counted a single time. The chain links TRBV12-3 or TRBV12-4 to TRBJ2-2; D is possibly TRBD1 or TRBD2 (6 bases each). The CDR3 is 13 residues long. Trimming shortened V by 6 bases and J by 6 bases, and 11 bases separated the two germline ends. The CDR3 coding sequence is TGTGCCAGCAGGAACAGGGAGGCCGGGGAGCTGTTTTTT. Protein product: CASRNREAGELFF.

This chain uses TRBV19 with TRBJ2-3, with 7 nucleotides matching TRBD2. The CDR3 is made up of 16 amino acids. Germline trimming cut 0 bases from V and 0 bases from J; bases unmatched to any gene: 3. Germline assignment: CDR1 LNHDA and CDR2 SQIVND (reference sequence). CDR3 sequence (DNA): TGTGCCAGTAGTATAGAGAGCGGGACTAGCACAGATACGCAGTATTTT. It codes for CASSIESGTSTDTQYF.

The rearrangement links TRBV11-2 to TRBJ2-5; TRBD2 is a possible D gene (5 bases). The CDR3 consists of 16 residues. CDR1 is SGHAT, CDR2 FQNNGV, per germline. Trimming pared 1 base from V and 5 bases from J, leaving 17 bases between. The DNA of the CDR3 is TGTGCCAGCAGCTTAGTAGGTCGGCTAGCAAGGGAGACCCAGTACTTC. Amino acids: CASSLVGRLARETQYF.

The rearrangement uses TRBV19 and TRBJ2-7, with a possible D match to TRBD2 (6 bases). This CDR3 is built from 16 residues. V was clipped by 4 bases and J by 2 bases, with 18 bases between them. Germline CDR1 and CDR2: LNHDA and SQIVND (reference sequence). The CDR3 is CASSTVGGVRTYEQYF. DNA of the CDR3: TGTGCCAGTAGTACAGTTGGAGGGGTCCGCACCTACGAGCAGTACTTC.

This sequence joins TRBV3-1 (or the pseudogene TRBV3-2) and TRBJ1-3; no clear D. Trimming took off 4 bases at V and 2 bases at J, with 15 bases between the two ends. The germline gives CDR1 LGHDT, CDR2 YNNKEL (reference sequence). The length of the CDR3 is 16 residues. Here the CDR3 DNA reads TGTGCCAGCAGCCCCTGGGAGGGCTCGGCTGGAAACACCATATATTTT. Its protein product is CASSPWEGSAGNTIYF.

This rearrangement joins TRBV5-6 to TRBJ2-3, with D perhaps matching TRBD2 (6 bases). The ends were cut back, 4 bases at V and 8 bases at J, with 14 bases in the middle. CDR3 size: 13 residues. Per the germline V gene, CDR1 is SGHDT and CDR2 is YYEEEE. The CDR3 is CASSAAGRGTQYF. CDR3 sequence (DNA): TGTGCCAGCAGCGCTGCGGGGCGGGGTACGCAGTATTTT.

CDR3 sequence (DNA): TGTGCCAGCAGCCAAGAAGTAGGCGTATATAATGAAAAACTGTTTTTT. Protein sequence: CASSQEVGVYNEKLFF. The genes are TRBV14 and TRBJ1-4; no reliable D call. Between the trimmed V and J ends, which lost 0 bases and 4 bases, there was a span of 12 bases. The CDR3 is 16 residues long. Germline CDR1 is SGHDN and CDR2 is FVKESK.

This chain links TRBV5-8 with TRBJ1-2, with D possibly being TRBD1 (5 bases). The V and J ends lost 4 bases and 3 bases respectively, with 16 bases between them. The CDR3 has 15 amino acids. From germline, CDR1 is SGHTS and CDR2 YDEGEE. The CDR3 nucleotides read TGTGCCAGCAGCCGGGACGGGCCTCCTTACTATGGCTACACCTTC. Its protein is CASSRDGPPYYGYTF.

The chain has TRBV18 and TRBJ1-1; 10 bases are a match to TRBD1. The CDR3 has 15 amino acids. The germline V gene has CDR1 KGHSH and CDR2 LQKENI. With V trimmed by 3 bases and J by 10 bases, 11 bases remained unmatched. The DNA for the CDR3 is TGTGCCAGCTCACCTCTCTCGACAGGGGGCGTAGGAGCTTTCTTT. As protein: CASSPLSTGGVGAFF.

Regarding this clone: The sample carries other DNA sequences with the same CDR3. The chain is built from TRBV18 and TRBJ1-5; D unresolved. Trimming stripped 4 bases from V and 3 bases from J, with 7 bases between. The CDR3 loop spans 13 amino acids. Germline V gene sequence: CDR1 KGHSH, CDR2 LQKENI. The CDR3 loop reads CASSLDSNQPQHF. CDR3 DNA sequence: TGTGCCAGCTCACTGGACTCCAATCAGCCCCAGCATTTT.

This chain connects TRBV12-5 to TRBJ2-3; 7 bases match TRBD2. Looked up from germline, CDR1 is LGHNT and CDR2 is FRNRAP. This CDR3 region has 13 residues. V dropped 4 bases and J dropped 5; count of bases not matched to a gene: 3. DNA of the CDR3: TGTGCTAGTGGTTCCCTAGCGGTAGATACGCAGTATTTT. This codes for CASGSLAVDTQYF.

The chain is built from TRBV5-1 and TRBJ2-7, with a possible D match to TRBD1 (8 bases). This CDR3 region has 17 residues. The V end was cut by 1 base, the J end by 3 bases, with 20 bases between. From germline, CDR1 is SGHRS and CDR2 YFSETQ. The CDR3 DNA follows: TGCGCCAGCAGCTTGTTCGGGGGGACAGGTCCCCTCTACGAGCAGTACTTC. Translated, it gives CASSLFGGTGPLYEQYF.